A selection of T cell receptor beta chains follows, all from one sample in a study of shared clonotypes between healthy human individuals. Repertoires were generated with immunoSEQ multiplex PCR, while TCRdb's copy carries only in-frame clones and drops some. The table has around 600,000 clones, roughly 95% seen once. The sequenced sample was naive CD8+ T cells sorted from blood. The receptors were gathered from a woman aged 25 to 45 in good health. Both conserved end residues are part of each CDR3. A D gene is named only where the DNA matches it firmly. Where a row states a size, it is once, few, many or the class of an expanded clone; other rows omit it.

clone size,J gene,D gene,V gene,CDR3 length,CDR3 protein,CDR3 DNA
-,TRBJ1-5,-,TRBV2,18,CASSDPGDEFLGNQPQHF,TGTGCCAGCAGCGATCCAGGGGACGAGTTCTTAGGGAATCAGCCCCAGCATTTT
-,TRBJ2-7,-,TRBV5-1,14,CASSSASRAYEQYF,TGCGCCAGCAGCTCTGCTAGTCGGGCCTACGAGCAGTACTTC
-,TRBJ2-7,-,TRBV6-5,13,CASSTVTGYEQYF,TGTGCCAGCAGTACCGTTACTGGGTACGAGCAGTACTTC
-,TRBJ2-7,-,TRBV10-2,13,CASRRAGTYEQYF,TGCGCCAGCAGACGGGCGGGAACCTACGAGCAGTACTTC
-,TRBJ2-2,-,TRBV29-1,12,CSAVRGTGELFF,TGCAGTGCAGTCAGGGGCACCGGGGAGCTGTTTTTT
once,TRBJ2-1,-,TRBV28,15,CASSLDRPAPNEQFF,TGTGCCAGCAGTTTGGACCGGCCCGCTCCGAATGAGCAGTTCTTC
-,TRBJ2-1,TRBD2,TRBV28,16,CASSSLAGVSYNEQFF,TGTGCCAGCAGTTCACTAGCGGGAGTATCCTACAATGAGCAGTTCTTC
-,TRBJ2-7,TRBD1,TRBV7-8,14,CASSVDRVGNEQYF,TGTGCCAGCAGCGTCGACAGGGTAGGCAACGAGCAGTACTTC
-,TRBJ2-7,-,TRBV13,15,CASSLRLAGPYEQYF,TGTGCCAGCAGCTTACGTCTAGCTGGACCTTACGAGCAGTACTTC
-,TRBJ2-1,-,TRBV19,13,CASSETGTGEQFF,TGTGCCAGTAGCGAAACAGGGACGGGTGAGCAGTTCTTC
-,TRBJ2-7,-,TRBV27,15,CASSPRGRSSYEQYF,TGTGCCAGCAGTCCCCGTGGCAGGAGCTCCTACGAGCAGTACTTC
once,TRBJ2-2,-,TRBV10-2,14,CASREAGTTGELFF,TGCGCCAGCAGGGAGGCGGGAACCACCGGGGAGCTGTTTTTT
-,TRBJ1-1,TRBD1,TRBV5-6,14,CASSNRDRGTEAFF,TGTGCCAGCAGCAACCGGGACAGGGGCACTGAAGCTTTCTTT
-,TRBJ2-1,TRBD2,TRBV19,14,CASSLAGDGDEQFF,TGTGCCAGTAGTTTAGCGGGAGATGGGGATGAGCAGTTCTTC
once,TRBJ1-5,TRBD1,TRBV10-3,14,CAIRRQGPNQPQHF,TGTGCCATCAGGCGACAGGGGCCGAATCAGCCCCAGCATTTT
-,TRBJ2-1,-,TRBV27,14,CASSLSGSYNEQFF,TGTGCCAGCAGTTTATCGGGTTCTTACAATGAGCAGTTCTTC
-,TRBJ2-4,-,TRBV14,18,CASSQALSLGHPKNIQYF,TGTGCCAGCAGCCAAGCCCTGAGTCTCGGACACCCCAAAAACATTCAGTACTTC
-,TRBJ2-1,TRBD2,TRBV6-5,13,CASSLAGGPEQFF,TGTGCCAGCAGCCTAGCGGGAGGCCCTGAGCAGTTCTTC
-,TRBJ1-3,-,TRBV5-6,14,CASSYGDSGNTIYF,TGTGCCAGCAGCTATGGAGATTCTGGAAACACCATATATTTT
-,TRBJ2-1,TRBD2,TRBV11-2,17,CASSTGASGRFYNEQFF,TGTGCCAGCAGCACGGGGGCCAGCGGGAGGTTCTACAATGAGCAGTTCTTC
-,TRBJ2-2,TRBD2,TRBV28,14,CASSTAGYTGELFF,TGTGCCAGCAGTACAGCGGGATACACCGGGGAGCTGTTTTTT
-,TRBJ1-3,-,TRBV4-2,15,CASSQTGLSGNTIYF,TGTGCCAGCAGCCAGACAGGACTCTCTGGAAACACCATATATTTT
-,TRBJ2-1,TRBD2,TRBV28,16,CASSLLREAAYNEQFF,TGTGCCAGCAGTTTATTGCGGGAGGCGGCCTACAATGAGCAGTTCTTC
-,TRBJ2-7,-,TRBV4-1,16,CASSQVLGEPPYEQYF,TGCGCCAGCAGCCAAGTTTTGGGGGAACCCCCCTACGAGCAGTACTTC
-,TRBJ2-2,-,TRBV28,15,CASRILSGNTGELFF,TGTGCCAGCAGAATCCTGTCAGGAAACACCGGGGAGCTGTTTTTT
once,TRBJ2-5,TRBD2,TRBV4-1,16,CASSQDPYSGSETQYF,TGCGCCAGCAGCCAAGATCCGTATAGCGGGAGTGAGACCCAGTACTTC
-,TRBJ1-3,-,TRBV5-6,14,CASRADRSGNTIYF,TGTGCCAGCAGAGCAGACCGCTCTGGAAACACCATATATTTT
-,TRBJ1-4,TRBD1,TRBV28,15,CASSWTGGTNEKLFF,TGTGCCAGCAGCTGGACAGGGGGAACTAATGAAAAACTGTTTTTT
-,TRBJ1-1,-,TRBV7-9,9,CASSPYAFF,TGTGCCAGCAGCCCATACGCTTTCTTT